This T cell receptor beta chain was sequenced during a study of CD8+ T cells in alopecia areata. Points from the study as a whole: For patients receiving tofacitinib, scalp clonality and expanded CD8+ clones among the top 100 significantly decreased.

A word on this clone: Antigen unknown.

This CDR3 is 11 amino acids long. V lost 8 bases and J 0 bases, leaving 7 bases between the germline ends. Germline assignment: CDR1 GTSNPN and CDR2 SVGIG (reference sequence). Indicated treatment: oral pan-JAK inhibitor, 5-10 mg twice daily. As part of sample collection, lesional scalp punch biopsies and peripheral blood were taken from alopecia areata patients. PBMCs yielded sorted CD4+ and CD8+ T cells. cDNA reverse transcribed from extracted RNA served as the sequencing template. Data came from immunoSEQ multiplex PCR; TCRdb stores just in-frame clones and leaves some out. The repertoire holds 150,000 to 200,000 clones, with about three fifths as singletons.

This sequence was found in a human donor with alopecia areata. Specimen: CD4+ T cells sorted from blood, collected at week 49, from a patient treated with tofacitinib. This rearrangement joins TRBV30 to TRBJ1-1; D not resolved. The CDR3 protein is CATRMNTEAFF. The CDR3 coding sequence is TGTGCCACCCGAATGAACACTGAAGCTTTCTTT.